Presented here are 12 T cell receptor beta chains from one specimen sequenced in a study of cytomegalovirus exposure and HLA in healthy donors. The PCR employed 60 Vbeta primers together with 13 Jbeta primers. Profiled with immunoSEQ multiplex PCR; TCRdb holds only in-frame clones, not every one. The sample records about 76,000 clones, around 76% being singletons. Input material: PBMCs. Receptor source: a male donor in good health and CMV-seropositive.

This sequence joins TRBV6-4 and TRBJ2-3, with D maybe TRBD1 (5 bases). This CDR3 spans 15 amino acids. Trimming removed 5 bases from V and 1 base from J, with 13 bases in between. From germline, CDR1 is MRHNA and CDR2 SNTAGT. The CDR3 DNA is TGTGCCAGCAGTTCAGACAGATACGGCACAGATACGCAGTATTTT. Its protein is CASSSDRYGTDTQYF.

This clone was found once. This chain connects TRBV7-2 to TRBJ2-7; 9 bases are shared with TRBD2. Germline V CDR1 and CDR2: SGHTA, FQGNSA. V dropped 5 bases and J dropped 3; count of bases not matched to a gene: 8. This CDR3 has 15 residues. CDR3 region: CASSPKLAGRYEQYF. In DNA, the CDR3 is TGTGCCAGCAGCCCGAAACTAGCGGGCCGCTACGAGCAGTACTTC.

This chain connects TRBV6-1 to TRBJ2-7; the match to TRBD1 covers 11 bases. Trimming at V came to 5 bases and at J to 3 bases, leaving 6 bases not matched to a gene. From germline, CDR1 is MNHNS and CDR2 SASEGT. CDR3 size: 15 residues. The CDR3 nucleotides read TGTGCCAGCAGTACACGGACAGGGGGCGTCTACGAGCAGTACTTC. It translates to CASSTRTGGVYEQYF.

This chain links TRBV6-4 with TRBJ2-3; 10 bases agree with TRBD2. J lost 4 bases, V lost 3 bases, and 7 bases had no gene match. The CDR3 contains 16 residues. Germline V gives CDR1 MRHNA, CDR2 SNTAGT. The CDR3 region has the DNA TGTGCCAGCAGTGAAGGGGAGCGGGGGGGTGCAGATACGCAGTATTTT. This encodes CASSEGERGGADTQYF.

CDR3: CASSRAVGELFF. DNA of the CDR3: TGTGCCAGCAGCCGAGCGGTCGGGGAGCTGTTTTTT. The chain links TRBV6-5 to TRBJ2-2; a weak D match, TRBD2 (5 bases). Per germline, CDR1 MNHEY and CDR2 SVGAGI. This CDR3 spans 12 amino acids. Trimming took off 6 bases at V and 7 bases at J, with 9 bases between the two ends.

This clone was picked up one time. The J gene is TRBJ2-5, the V gene TRBV7-7, with 11 bases lining up with TRBD1. The germline CDR1 and CDR2 sequences are SSHAT and FNYEAQ (reference sequence). Trimming removed 3 bases from V and 5 bases from J; junction bases left unmatched: 11. The CDR3 spans 17 residues. CDR3 amino acids: CASSFATGQGVRETQYF. The DNA for the CDR3 is TGTGCCAGCAGCTTTGCGACGGGACAGGGGGTACGGGAGACCCAGTACTTC.

CDR3 bases: TGTGCCACCAGCAGAGATCTGACAGTCTACGAGCAGTACTTC. This codes for CATSRDLTVYEQYF. The rearrangement links TRBV15 to TRBJ2-7, with D possibly matching TRBD1 (5 bases). This CDR3 is built from 14 residues. Germline V gives CDR1 LNHNV, CDR2 YYDKDF (reference sequence). The germline V and J ends were trimmed by 0 bases and 3 bases, with 9 bases remaining between them.

This clone was counted only a few times. V is TRBV19 and J is TRBJ1-2; the D gene is possibly TRBD1 (5 bases). The CDR3 totals 13 residues. Trimming left V 3 bases short and J 3 bases short, with 8 bases between. CDR1 and CDR2 from the germline V gene are LNHDA and SQIVND (reference sequence). The CDR3 protein is CASSMTEDYGYTF. The CDR3 nucleotides read TGTGCCAGTAGTATGACAGAGGACTATGGCTACACCTTC.

The chain recombines TRBV2 with TRBJ2-7, with TRBD2 identical over 7 bases. Per germline, CDR1 SNHLY and CDR2 FYNNEI. This CDR3 contains 12 residues. The V segment lost 7 bases and the J segment 7 bases; nucleotides outside the gene matches: 7. This CDR3 is CASKRGLWEQYF. In DNA, the CDR3 is TGTGCCAGCAAGCGGGGCCTCTGGGAGCAGTACTTC. Together with reference TRBV2 and TRBJ2-7, the CDR3 gives the full variable domain: EPEVTQTPSHQVTQMGQEVILRCVPISNHLYFYWYRQILGQKVEFLVSFYNNEISEKSEIFDDQFSVERPDGSNFTLKIRSTKLEDSAMYFCASKRGLWEQYFGPGTRLTVT.

V is TRBV2 and J is TRBJ2-3; TRBD2 might be the D (5 bases). The CDR3 has 12 amino acids. V lost 6 bases and J lost 7, with 11 bases in between. Looked up from germline, CDR1 is SNHLY and CDR2 is FYNNEI. The CDR3 DNA reads as TGTGCCAGCAGCGTCGGAGGAAATACGCAGTATTTT. Translated, it gives CASSVGGNTQYF.

The chain is built from TRBV7-9 and TRBJ2-2; 8 positions agree with TRBD2. The CDR3 consists of 16 residues. The J segment lost 6 bases and the V segment lost 5 bases, leaving 11 bases of the junction unmatched. Germline values: CDR1 SEHNR, CDR2 FQNEAQ (reference sequence). As DNA, the CDR3 is TGTGCCAGCAGCCCCCGAAGAGCGGGGGACGCCGGGGAGCTGTTTTTT. Encoded protein: CASSPRRAGDAGELFF.

V and J are TRBV29-1 and TRBJ2-2, with TRBD1 as a possible D gene (6 bases). With 5 bases removed from V and 1 base from J, the gap between germline ends came to 14 bases. This CDR3 is built from 15 residues. Germline V gives CDR1 SQVTM, CDR2 ANQGSEA. CDR3 sequence reads: CSVSLPGQNTGELFF. CDR3 nucleotides: TGCAGCGTTTCCCTTCCGGGACAGAACACCGGGGAGCTGTTTTTT.